Listed below are T cell receptor beta chains from one sample, sequenced in a study of neoadjuvant anti-PD-1 for oral cavity cancer. Only in-frame clones appear in the TCRdb table, and some are missing; sequencing was by immunoSEQ multiplex PCR. The sample has approximately 8,400 clones, roughly 70% seen once. Sequences were derived from PBMCs, sampled after nivolumab (anti-PD-1) treatment. Every receptor here comes from a person aged 40 to 85 with oral cavity squamous cell carcinoma. The CDR3 runs from the conserved cysteine through the conserved F or W. D genes are given only for firm matches. Clone size, where shown, is once, few, many, or a class for clones that have expanded.

D gene	clone size	V gene	J gene	CDR3 DNA	CDR3 protein
NA	NA	TRBV19	TRBJ1-1	TGTGCCAGTCGAAACCAGGGGAGCACTGAAGCTTTCTTT	CASRNQGSTEAFF
TRBD1	NA	TRBV6-1	TRBJ2-5	TGTGCCAGCAGTGGAGGGGGCGGATTCGCAGAGACCCAGTACTTC	CASSGGGGFAETQYF
NA	NA	TRBV28	TRBJ1-6	TGTGCCAGCAGTTTACAGGAGGGCCGGCCAGTCAATTCACCCCTCCACTTT	CASSLQEGRPVNSPLHF
NA	NA	TRBV11-2	TRBJ1-1	TGTGCCAGCAGCACTGGACTTACTCCGAACACTGAAGCTTTCTTT	CASSTGLTPNTEAFF
TRBD1	NA	TRBV4-1	TRBJ1-1	TGCGCCAGCAGCCAAGGACAGGGGGCTTTCACTGAAGCTTTCTTT	CASSQGQGAFTEAFF
TRBD2	NA	TRBV7-6	TRBJ2-1	TGTGCCAGCAGCTTAGCCGGAGCGGGGAACTACAATGAGCAGTTCTTC	CASSLAGAGNYNEQFF
TRBD1	NA	TRBV11-2	TRBJ2-7	TGTGCCAGCAGCTTCCAGGTACCTTGGGACAGGTCCTACGAGCAGTACTTC	CASSFQVPWDRSYEQYF
TRBD1	few	TRBV11-3	TRBJ2-7	TGTGCCAGCAGCTTAGATGAGGGACAGGAGTACGAGCAGTACTTC	CASSLDEGQEYEQYF
NA	NA	TRBV4-3	TRBJ1-2	TGCGCCAGCAGCCAAGATACAGGACGGGTAGGCTACACCTTC	CASSQDTGRVGYTF
TRBD1	NA	TRBV19	TRBJ1-6	TGTGCCAGTAGTAACAGGGGGCAGTCACCCCTCCACTTT	CASSNRGQSPLHF
NA	NA	TRBV30	TRBJ1-3	TGTGCCTGGGGGGTCTCTGGAAACACCATATATTTT	CAWGVSGNTIYF
NA	NA	TRBV5-5	TRBJ2-2	TGTGCCAGCAGCTTGGTCCGGTCGGTGAACACCGGGGAGCTGTTTTTT	CASSLVRSVNTGELFF
NA	NA	TRBV7-6	TRBJ1-4	TGTGCCAGCAGCTTACCCCCCAGGGACCGGGGTAATGAAAAACTGTTTTTT	CASSLPPRDRGNEKLFF
TRBD1	NA	TRBV19	TRBJ1-1	TGTGCCAGTAGCCAAACAGGGGGCGCCGGGGAGGCTTTCTTT	CASSQTGGAGEAFF
NA	NA	TRBV5-1	TRBJ1-4	TGCGCCAGCAGCTTGGCCACGGCAGGGGCAAATGAAAAACTGTTTTTT	CASSLATAGANEKLFF
NA	NA	TRBV27	TRBJ1-2	TGTGCCAGCACCTCAGGGTCTGCCTATGGCTACACCTTC	CASTSGSAYGYTF
TRBD2	NA	TRBV4-1	TRBJ2-2	TGCGCCAGCAGCCAAGACCGGGGGGAGGTCCGGGAGCTGTTTTTT	CASSQDRGEVRELFF
NA	NA	TRBV7-9	TRBJ2-1	TGTGCCAGCAGCTTGGCGCAGGGGTTTGGGAACAATGAGCAGTTCTTC	CASSLAQGFGNNEQFF
TRBD1	NA	TRBV10-3	TRBJ1-1	TGTGCCATCAGTGAGCGGGGACAGACGAACACTGAAGCTTTCTTT	CAISERGQTNTEAFF
NA	NA	TRBV9	TRBJ2-7	TGTGCCAGCAGCGTCCGGGCAGGGCGGGGCAACTACGAGCAGTACTTC	CASSVRAGRGNYEQYF
NA	NA	TRBV7-9	TRBJ1-2	TGTGCCAGCAGCTTAGCGTTTTCCAGCCCCTATGGCTACACCTTC	CASSLAFSSPYGYTF
TRBD1	NA	TRBV7-9	TRBJ2-7	TGTGCCAGCAGCTTAGGGGGACAGACCAACGAGCAGTACTTC	CASSLGGQTNEQYF
NA	few	TRBV7-8	TRBJ1-6	TGTGCCAGCAGCTACTTAAGCAATTCACCCCTCCACTTT	CASSYLSNSPLHF
NA	once	TRBV14	TRBJ2-1	TGTGCCAGCAGCCGAGACTACGGGGAAAGGGGCAATGAGCAGTTCTTC	CASSRDYGERGNEQFF
NA	few	TRBV5-4	TRBJ2-2	TGTGCCAGCAGCTTATCGAGGGACACCGGGGAGCTGTTTTTT	CASSLSRDTGELFF
TRBD2	NA	TRBV19	TRBJ2-5	TGTGCCAGTAGTATATCCCCGGGACTAGCGGTGCTACAAGAGACCCAGTACTTC	CASSISPGLAVLQETQYF
NA	NA	TRBV5-8	TRBJ2-3	TGTGCCAGCAGCTGGACCCGGGACGTCCCTAGCACAGATACGCAGTATTTT	CASSWTRDVPSTDTQYF
TRBD2	NA	TRBV5-8	TRBJ2-5	TGTGCCAGCAGCTTGCTGCTAGCGGGGGCCAGAGGCGGGGAGACCCAGTACTTC	CASSLLLAGARGGETQYF
NA	few	TRBV7-8	TRBJ1-6	TGTGCCAGCAGCTTAGTTCCCAGGACAAGCAATTCACCCCTCCACTTT	CASSLVPRTSNSPLHF
NA	NA	TRBV7-6	TRBJ1-1	TGTGCCAGCAGCTTAGCTTACCGAGACAAGAACACTGAAGCTTTCTTT	CASSLAYRDKNTEAFF
TRBD1	NA	TRBV9	TRBJ2-3	TGTGCCAGCAGCGTAGCCGACAGGGGATCTAGCACAGATACGCAGTATTTT	CASSVADRGSSTDTQYF
NA	few	TRBV5-1	TRBJ1-1	TGCGCCAGCAGCTTCGTACGGGGGAGAAACACTGAAGCTTTCTTT	CASSFVRGRNTEAFF
NA	few	TRBV12-1	TRBJ1-4	TGTGCCAGCAGCCTTCGACAGGGGACTAATGAAAAACTGTTTTTT	CASSLRQGTNEKLFF
TRBD1	NA	TRBV5-1	TRBJ2-2	TGCGCCAGCAGCGTGGGACAGGGGGACACCGGGGAGCTGTTTTTT	CASSVGQGDTGELFF
NA	few	TRBV21-1	TRBJ1-1	TGTGCCAGCAGCAAAAAAGACAGGAACACTGAAGCTTTCTTT	CASSKKDRNTEAFF
TRBD1	NA	TRBV5-4	TRBJ1-1	TGTGCCAGCAGCCAGGGACAGGGGGTGATTATGAACACTGAAGCTTTCTTT	CASSQGQGVIMNTEAFF
TRBD1	NA	TRBV19	TRBJ2-1	TGTGCCAGTAGTGACCGGGACAGGGGAGATATTGAGCAGTTCTTC	CASSDRDRGDIEQFF